This TCR beta chain was captured in a study of Graves' ophthalmopathy and Graves' hyperthyroidism. Amplified TCR beta CDR3 regions were obtained using RNA transcripts as template. The library came from an HTBI-primed first-round RT-PCR and a second-round multiplex PCR. TCRdb independently ran MiXCR on the multiplex PCR reads; one entry per CDR3 protein. This sample has about 370,000 distinct CDR3 sequences, with about 16% found just once. This clonotype came up many times. The ends were cut back, 10 bases at V and 5 bases at J, with 12 bases in the middle. CDR3 length: 11 residues. Looked up from germline, CDR1 is SEHNR and CDR2 is FQNEAQ (reference sequence).

This TCR was recovered from a woman between 18 and 30 years old with Graves' ophthalmopathy. V and J are TRBV7-9 and TRBJ2-7; D is uncertain. The sample comprised peripheral blood. CDR3 sequence (DNA): TGTGCCACTGGGGAAGGAGACGAGCAGTACTTC. This translates into CATGEGDEQYF.